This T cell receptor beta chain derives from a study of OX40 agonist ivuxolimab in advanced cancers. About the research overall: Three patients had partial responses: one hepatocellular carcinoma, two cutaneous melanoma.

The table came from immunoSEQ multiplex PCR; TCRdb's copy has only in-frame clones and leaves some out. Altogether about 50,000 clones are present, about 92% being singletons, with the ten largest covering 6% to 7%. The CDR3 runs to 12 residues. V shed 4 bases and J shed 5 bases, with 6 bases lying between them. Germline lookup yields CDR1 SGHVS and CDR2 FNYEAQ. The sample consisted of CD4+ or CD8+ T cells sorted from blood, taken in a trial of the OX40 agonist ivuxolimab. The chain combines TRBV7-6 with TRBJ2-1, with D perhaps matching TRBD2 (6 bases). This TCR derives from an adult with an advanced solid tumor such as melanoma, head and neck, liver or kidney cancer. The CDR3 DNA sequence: TGTGCCAGCAGCTGGGGGGACAATGAGCAGTTCTTC. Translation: CASSWGDNEQFF.